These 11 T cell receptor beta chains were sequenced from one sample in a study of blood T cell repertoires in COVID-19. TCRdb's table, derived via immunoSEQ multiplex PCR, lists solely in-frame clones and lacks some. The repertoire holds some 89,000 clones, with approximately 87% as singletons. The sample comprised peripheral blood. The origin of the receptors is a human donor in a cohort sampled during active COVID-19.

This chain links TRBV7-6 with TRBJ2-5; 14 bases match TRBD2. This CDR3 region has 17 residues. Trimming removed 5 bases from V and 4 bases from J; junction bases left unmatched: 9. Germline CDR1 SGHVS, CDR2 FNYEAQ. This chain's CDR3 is CASSRGVGTSGRETQYF. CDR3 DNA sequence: TGTGCCAGCAGCCGCGGGGTGGGGACTAGCGGGAGAGAGACCCAGTACTTC.

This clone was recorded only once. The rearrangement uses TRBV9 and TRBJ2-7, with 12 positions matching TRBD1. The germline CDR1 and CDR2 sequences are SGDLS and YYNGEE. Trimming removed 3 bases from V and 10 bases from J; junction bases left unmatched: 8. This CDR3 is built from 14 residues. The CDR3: CASSATGTGGLQYF. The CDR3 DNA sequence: TGTGCCAGCAGCGCCACCGGGACAGGGGGCCTACAGTACTTC.

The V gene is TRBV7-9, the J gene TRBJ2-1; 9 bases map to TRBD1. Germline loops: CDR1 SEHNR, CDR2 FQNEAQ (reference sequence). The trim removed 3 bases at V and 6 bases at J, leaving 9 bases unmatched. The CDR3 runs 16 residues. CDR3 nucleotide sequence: TGTGCCAGCAGCTTGGGCCGGGACAGGGTGTTCAATGAGCAGTTCTTC. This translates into CASSLGRDRVFNEQFF.

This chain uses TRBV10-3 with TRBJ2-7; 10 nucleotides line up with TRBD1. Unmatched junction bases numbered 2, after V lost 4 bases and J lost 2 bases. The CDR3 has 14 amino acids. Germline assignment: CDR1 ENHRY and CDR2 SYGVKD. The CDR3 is CAISGGTGAYEQYF. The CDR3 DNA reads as TGTGCCATCAGTGGAGGGACAGGGGCCTACGAGCAGTACTTC.

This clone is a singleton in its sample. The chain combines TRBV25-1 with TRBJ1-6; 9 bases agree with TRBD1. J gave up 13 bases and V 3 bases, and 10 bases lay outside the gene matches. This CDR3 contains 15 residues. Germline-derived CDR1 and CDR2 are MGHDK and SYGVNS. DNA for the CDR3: TGTGCCAGCAGTGAGACCGGGACAGGGTGGGCCCCCCTCCACTTT. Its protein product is CASSETGTGWAPLHF.

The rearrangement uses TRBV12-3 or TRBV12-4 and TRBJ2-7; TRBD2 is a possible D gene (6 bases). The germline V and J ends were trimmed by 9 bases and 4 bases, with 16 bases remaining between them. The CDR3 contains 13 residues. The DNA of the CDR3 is TGTGCCAGTCGATGGGGGGAGATGTACGAGCAGTACTTC. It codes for CASRWGEMYEQYF.

CDR3 residues: CASSWGQMNTEAFF. The CDR3 bases are TGTGCCAGCAGCTGGGGACAGATGAACACTGAAGCTTTCTTT. This sequence joins TRBV5-6 and TRBJ1-1; 7 nucleotides line up with TRBD1. Germline loops: CDR1 SGHDT, CDR2 YYEEEE. This CDR3 is built from 14 residues. Losses at the gene ends were 3 bases for V and 0 bases for J; bases not matched to a gene: 2.

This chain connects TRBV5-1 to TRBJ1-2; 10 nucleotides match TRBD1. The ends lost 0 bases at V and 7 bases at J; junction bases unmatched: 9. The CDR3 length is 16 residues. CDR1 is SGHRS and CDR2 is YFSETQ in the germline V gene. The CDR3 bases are TGCGCCAGCAGCTTGGGGCCCGGGACAGGGGATGGTGGCTACACCTTC. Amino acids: CASSLGPGTGDGGYTF. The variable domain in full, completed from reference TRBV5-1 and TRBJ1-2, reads KAGVTQTPRYLIKTRGQQVTLSCSPISGHRSVSWYQQTPGQGLQFLFEYFSETQRNKGNFPGRFSGRQFSNSRSEMNVSTLELGDSALYLCASSLGPGTGDGGYTFGSGTRLTVV.

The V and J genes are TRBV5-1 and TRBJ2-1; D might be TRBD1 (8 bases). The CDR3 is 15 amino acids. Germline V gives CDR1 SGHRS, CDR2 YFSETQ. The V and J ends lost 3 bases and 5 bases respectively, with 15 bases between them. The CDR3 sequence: CASSYGQGGDNEQFF. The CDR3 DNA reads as TGCGCCAGCAGCTACGGACAGGGAGGGGACAATGAGCAGTTCTTC.

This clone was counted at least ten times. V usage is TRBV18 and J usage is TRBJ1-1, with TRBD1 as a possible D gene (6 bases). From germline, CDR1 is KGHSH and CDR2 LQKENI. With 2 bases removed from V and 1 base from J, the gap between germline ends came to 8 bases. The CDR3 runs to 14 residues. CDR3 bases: TGTGCCAGCTCACCAGCAGGGGCGAACACTGAAGCTTTCTTT. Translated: CASSPAGANTEAFF.

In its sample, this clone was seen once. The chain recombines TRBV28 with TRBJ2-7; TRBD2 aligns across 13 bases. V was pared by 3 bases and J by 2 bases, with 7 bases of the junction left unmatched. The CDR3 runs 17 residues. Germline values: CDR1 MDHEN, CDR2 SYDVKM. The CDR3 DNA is TGTGCCAGCAGTTTCGGACTAGCGGGAGTTAGCGCCTACGAGCAGTACTTC. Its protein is CASSFGLAGVSAYEQYF. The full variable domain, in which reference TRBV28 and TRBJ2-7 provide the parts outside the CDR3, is DVKVTQSSRYLVKRTGEKVFLECVQDMDHENMFWYRQDPGLGLRLIYFSYDVKMKEKGDIPEGYSVSREKKERFSLILESASTNQTSMYLCASSFGLAGVSAYEQYFGPGTRLTVT.